The table lists the clone carrying this T cell receptor (beta chain) with many counts. The antigen is not known. This sample was taken from a study of blood T cells in healthy people across ages. Study background: Using template switching, researchers captured about one barcoded beta molecule for each two T cells.

Whole-study results and caveats: Because sorting was not performed, PBMCs prevented conclusive naive versus antigen-experienced comparison. Considered underestimates were the diversity estimates obtained from one million T cells.

With a J-beta primer mix and a sample-barcoded 5' primer, a second PCR ran roughly 6 to 12 cycles. TCRdb re-analysed the 5' RACE reads in MiXCR, keeping a single row per CDR3 protein. The sample lists about 600,000 distinct CDR3 sequences, less than 60% seen once, with approximately 23% in the top ten. The CDR3 sequence is 17 residues long. V was clipped by 0 bases and J by 8 bases, with 22 bases between them. Looked up from germline, CDR1 is MNHNY and CDR2 is SVGAGI (reference sequence). The sequence derives from an elderly man in good health. Sequencing was performed on blood. The chain carries TRBV6-6 and TRBJ1-2; a possible D gene is TRBD1 (6 bases). As DNA, the CDR3 is TGTGCCAGCAGTTACTCAGGATTCCGGGACAACGAAATGGGCTACACCTTC. Residues: CASSYSGFRDNEMGYTF.